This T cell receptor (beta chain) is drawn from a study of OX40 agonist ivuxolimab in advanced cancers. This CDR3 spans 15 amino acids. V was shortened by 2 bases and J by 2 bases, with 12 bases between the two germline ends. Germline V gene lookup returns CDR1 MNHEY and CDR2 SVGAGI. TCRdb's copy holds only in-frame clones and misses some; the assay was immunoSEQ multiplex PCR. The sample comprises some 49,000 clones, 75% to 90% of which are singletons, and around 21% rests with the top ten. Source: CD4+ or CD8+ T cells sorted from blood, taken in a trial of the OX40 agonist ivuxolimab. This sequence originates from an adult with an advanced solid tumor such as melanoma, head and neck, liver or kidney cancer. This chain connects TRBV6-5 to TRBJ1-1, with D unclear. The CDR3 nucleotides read TGTGCCAGCAGTTACAGGAACAGAGCCAACACTGAAGCTTTCTTT. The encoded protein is CASSYRNRANTEAFF.